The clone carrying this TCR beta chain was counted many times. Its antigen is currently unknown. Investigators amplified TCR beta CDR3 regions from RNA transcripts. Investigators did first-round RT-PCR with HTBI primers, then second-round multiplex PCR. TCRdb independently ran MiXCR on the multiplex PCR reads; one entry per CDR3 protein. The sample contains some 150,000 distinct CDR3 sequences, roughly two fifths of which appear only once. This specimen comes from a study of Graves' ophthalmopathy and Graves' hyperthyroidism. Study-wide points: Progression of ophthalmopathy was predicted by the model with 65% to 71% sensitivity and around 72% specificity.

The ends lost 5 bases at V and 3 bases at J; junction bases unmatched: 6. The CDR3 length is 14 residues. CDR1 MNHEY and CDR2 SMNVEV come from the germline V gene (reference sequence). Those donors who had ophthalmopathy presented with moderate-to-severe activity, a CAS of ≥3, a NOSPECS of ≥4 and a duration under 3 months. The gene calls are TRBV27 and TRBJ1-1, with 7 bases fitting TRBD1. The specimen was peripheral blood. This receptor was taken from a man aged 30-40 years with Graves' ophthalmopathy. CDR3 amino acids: CASSLRQGDTEAFF. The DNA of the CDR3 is TGTGCCAGCAGTCTCCGACAGGGTGACACTGAAGCTTTCTTT.